The TCR beta chain under discussion was sequenced for a study of Ad26.COV2.S vaccination and SARS-CoV-2 variants. CDR1 is SGHTA, CDR2 FQGNSA, per germline. This CDR3 spans 16 amino acids. The ends were cut back, 4 bases at V and 2 bases at J, with 14 bases in the middle. The data were produced by immunoSEQ multiplex PCR, yet TCRdb's version contains in-frame clones alone and is incomplete. The repertoire has approximately 420,000 clones, around 87% of them found once; the top ten carry 3.6%. This clone was counted only a few times. The sample's treatment: 19 received Ad26.COV2.S at low or high dose, single or two shots; 5 received placebo; per-sample allocation not given. Sampling happened 63 days after the first vaccine or placebo injection.

This sequence originates from a person between 18 and 65 years old who received the Ad26.COV2.S COVID-19 vaccine or a placebo. The rearrangement uses TRBV7-2 and TRBJ2-2, with TRBD1 as a possible D gene (6 bases). This specimen consisted of peripheral blood, obtained in a trial of Ad26.COV2.S vaccine versus placebo. The DNA for the CDR3 is TGTGCCAGCAGCTCCCTGACAGGCGTAAACACCGGGGAGCTGTTTTTT. Protein product: CASSSLTGVNTGELFF.